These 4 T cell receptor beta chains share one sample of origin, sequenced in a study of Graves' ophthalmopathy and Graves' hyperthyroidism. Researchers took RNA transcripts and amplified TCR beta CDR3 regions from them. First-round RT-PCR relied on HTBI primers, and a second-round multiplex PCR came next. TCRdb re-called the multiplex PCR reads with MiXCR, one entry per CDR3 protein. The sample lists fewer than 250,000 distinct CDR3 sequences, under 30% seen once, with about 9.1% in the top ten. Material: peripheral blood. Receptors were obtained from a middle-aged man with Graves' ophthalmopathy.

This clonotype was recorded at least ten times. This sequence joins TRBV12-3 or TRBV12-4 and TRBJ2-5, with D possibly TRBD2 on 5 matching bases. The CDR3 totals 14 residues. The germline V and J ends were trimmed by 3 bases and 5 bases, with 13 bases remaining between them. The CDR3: CASSFGDSGETQYF. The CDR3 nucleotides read TGTGCCAGCAGTTTCGGGGATTCGGGTGAGACCCAGTACTTC.

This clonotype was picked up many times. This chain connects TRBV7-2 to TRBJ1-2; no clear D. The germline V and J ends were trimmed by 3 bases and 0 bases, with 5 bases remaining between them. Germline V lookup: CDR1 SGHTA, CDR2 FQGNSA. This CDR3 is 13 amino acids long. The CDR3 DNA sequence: TGTGCCAGCAGCTTTACAGCTAACTATGGCTACACCTTC. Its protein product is CASSFTANYGYTF. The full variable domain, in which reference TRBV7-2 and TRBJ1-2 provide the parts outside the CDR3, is GAGVSQSPSNKVTEKGKDVELRCDPISGHTALYWYRQSLGQGLEFLIYFQGNSAPDKSGLPSDRFSAERTGGSVSTLTIQRTQQEDSAVYLCASSFTANYGYTFGSGTRLTVV.

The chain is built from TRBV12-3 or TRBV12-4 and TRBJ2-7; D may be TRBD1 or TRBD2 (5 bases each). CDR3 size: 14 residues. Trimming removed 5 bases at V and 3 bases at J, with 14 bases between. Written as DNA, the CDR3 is TGTGCCAGCAGTGGGTCGGGGCTTGACTACGAGCAGTACTTC. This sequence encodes CASSGSGLDYEQYF.

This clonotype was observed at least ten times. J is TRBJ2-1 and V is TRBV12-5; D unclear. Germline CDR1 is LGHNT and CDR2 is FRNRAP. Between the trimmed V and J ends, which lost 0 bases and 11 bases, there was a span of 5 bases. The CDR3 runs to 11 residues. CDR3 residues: CASGLVSQQFF. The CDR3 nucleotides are TGTGCTAGTGGTTTGGTATCTCAGCAGTTCTTC.